The 11 T cell receptor beta chains given below trace back to one sample, sequenced in a study of T cells in Graves' hyperthyroidism and ophthalmopathy. Amplification targeted TCR beta CDR3 regions from RNA transcripts. Primed by the HTBI set, a first-round RT-PCR was run on the TCR CDR3. TCRdb reprocessed the multiplex PCR reads with MiXCR, giving one entry per CDR3 protein. The sample has around 99,000 distinct CDR3 sequences; approximately 15% are singletons. Sequencing used blood. These receptors were obtained from a woman aged 45-65 years with Graves' hyperthyroidism.

This clonotype was found many times. The V and J genes are TRBV12-3 or TRBV12-4 and TRBJ2-3; TRBD1 might be the D (6 bases). V gave up 6 bases and J gave up 2 bases, with 24 bases separating them. The CDR3 contains 18 residues. The CDR3 DNA sequence: TGTGCCAGCAGCCCCGGGACATACCAACAGGGATACACAGATACGCAGTATTTT. Its protein is CASSPGTYQQGYTDTQYF.

This clonotype was observed many times. V usage is TRBV20-1 and J usage is TRBJ2-2; TRBD1 matches at 9 bases. Trimming took 5 bases from V and 6 from J; bases not matched to a gene: 7. The CDR3 covers 14 residues. CDR1 is DFQATT and CDR2 is SNEGSKA in the germline V gene (reference sequence). CDR3 bases: TGCAGTGCTGTAGACAGGGGGAAACCCGGGGAGCTGTTTTTT. Translation gives CSAVDRGKPGELFF.

This clonotype showed up many times. The genes are TRBV29-1 and TRBJ2-1; D possibly corresponds to TRBD1 (6 bases). CDR1 and CDR2 from the germline V gene are SQVTM and ANQGSEA. CDR3 length equals 14 residues. Trimming pared 5 bases from V and 7 bases from J, leaving 18 bases between. CDR3 coding DNA: TGCAGCGTTAAGACAGGACTGCTAAAGAATGAGCAGTTCTTC. It yields the protein CSVKTGLLKNEQFF.

Many counts were recorded for this clonotype. The V gene is TRBV6-1, the J gene TRBJ2-7; D perhaps matches TRBD1 (7 bases). The CDR3 covers 13 residues. The germline V gene encodes CDR1 MNHNS and CDR2 SASEGT. Deletions cut 6 bases from V and 3 bases from J, with 12 bases between. DNA for the CDR3: TGTGCCAGCAGCGGACAGGAGGGCTACGAGCAGTACGTC. Residues: CASSGQEGYEQYV.

This clonotype was counted many times. The chain joins TRBV5-1 to TRBJ1-1, with D tentatively TRBD1 (6 bases). Trimming cost V 3 bases and J 1 base, with 10 bases left between them. Germline lookup yields CDR1 SGHRS and CDR2 YFSETQ. The CDR3 contains 14 residues. In DNA form, the CDR3 reads TGCGCCAGCAGCTCCAAGACAGGGAACACTGAAGCTTTCTTT. It yields the protein CASSSKTGNTEAFF.

The V and J genes are TRBV25-1 and TRBJ2-3; D is unresolved. V lost 5 bases and J 1 base, leaving 13 bases between the germline ends. Germline V gene data show CDR1 as MGHDK and CDR2 as SYGVNS. The CDR3 is made up of 15 amino acids. CDR3 sequence (DNA): TGTGCCAGCAGTAGCCTGACTCCCCGCACAGATACGCAGTATTTT. The encoded protein is CASSSLTPRTDTQYF. Drawing the rest from reference TRBV25-1 and TRBJ2-3, the complete variable domain is EADIYQTPRYLVIGTGKKITLECSQTMGHDKMYWYQQDPGMELHLIHYSYGVNSTEKGDLSSESTVSRIRTEHFPLTLESARPSHTSQYLCASSSLTPRTDTQYFGPGTRLTVL.

This clonotype appeared many times. The chain combines TRBV20-1 with TRBJ1-1, with 8 positions matching TRBD1. With 6 bases clipped from V and 4 bases from J, the junction kept 4 bases outside the gene matches. The CDR3 is made up of 12 amino acids. CDR1 and CDR2 (germline): DFQATT, SNEGSKA (reference sequence). CDR3: CSATTGGTEAFF. The CDR3 DNA reads as TGCAGTGCCACCACAGGGGGCACTGAAGCTTTCTTT.

This clonotype has ten or more counts. The chain combines TRBV9 with TRBJ2-5; 10 bases line up with TRBD1. Germline V lookup: CDR1 SGDLS, CDR2 YYNGEE. The CDR3 length is 13 residues. V trimming: 7 bases; J trimming: 7 bases; junction bases outside the gene matches: 7. The CDR3 loop reads CASGDRGYGTQYF. CDR3 nucleotide sequence: TGTGCCAGCGGGGACAGGGGCTATGGGACCCAGTACTTC. Full variable domain (outside the CDR3, taken from reference TRBV9 and TRBJ2-5): DSGVTQTPKHLITATGQRVTLRCSPRSGDLSVYWYQQSLDQGLQFLIQYYNGEERAKGNILERFSAQQFPDLHSELNLSSLELGDSALYFCASGDRGYGTQYFGPGTRLLVL.

This clonotype was seen many times. The V gene is TRBV9, the J gene TRBJ2-1; 11 bases agree with TRBD1. Trimming at V came to 3 bases and at J to 9 bases, leaving 8 bases not matched to a gene. Germline loops: CDR1 SGDLS, CDR2 YYNGEE. The CDR3 loop spans 15 amino acids. CDR3 loop: CASSERTGGIFEQFF. The CDR3 nucleotides are TGTGCCAGCAGCGAACGGACAGGGGGCATTTTTGAGCAGTTCTTC.

There are many counts of this clonotype. The CDR3 region is CSARGDSYEQYV. Written as DNA, the CDR3 is TGCAGTGCCCGAGGGGACTCCTACGAGCAGTACGTC. The V and J genes are TRBV20-1 and TRBJ2-7; perhaps D is TRBD1 or TRBD2 (5 bases each). This CDR3 has 12 residues. Germline V gene data show CDR1 as DFQATT and CDR2 as SNEGSKA (reference sequence). The V end lost 6 bases, the J end lost 0 bases, and 9 bases lay between the germline ends.

Many counts were recorded for this clonotype. This rearrangement joins TRBV19 to TRBJ1-2; D remains ambiguous. The CDR3 has 14 amino acids. With 6 bases removed from V and 3 bases from J, the gap between germline ends came to 14 bases. Germline CDR1 LNHDA, CDR2 SQIVND (reference sequence). CDR3: CASSVRGQHYGYTF. The CDR3 DNA is TGTGCCAGTAGCGTCCGAGGGCAACACTATGGCTACACCTTC.